The T cell receptor beta chain under discussion was sequenced for a study of identical twins. Study results and limitations: Conclusions relied on cross-sectional statistical analysis, not following the same donors.

Germline CDR1 reads SGHRS; CDR2 reads YFSETQ. V shed 4 bases and J shed 1 base, with 14 bases lying between them. There are 15 residues in the CDR3. As concerns this clonotype: No antigen is known for it.

A single record per CDR3 protein comes from TCRdb applying MiXCR to the 5' RACE reads. Among about 150,000 distinct CDR3 sequences listed, roughly 3.2% were seen once. The chain uses TRBV5-1 and TRBJ1-1; D might be TRBD1 (5 bases). The TCR was taken from a man in his late teens or twenties in good health. Sequenced sample: memory T cells sorted from blood. CDR3 in DNA: TGCGCCAGCAGCCTGACAGAACCCGGGAACACTGAAGCTTTCTTT. Its translation is CASSLTEPGNTEAFF.